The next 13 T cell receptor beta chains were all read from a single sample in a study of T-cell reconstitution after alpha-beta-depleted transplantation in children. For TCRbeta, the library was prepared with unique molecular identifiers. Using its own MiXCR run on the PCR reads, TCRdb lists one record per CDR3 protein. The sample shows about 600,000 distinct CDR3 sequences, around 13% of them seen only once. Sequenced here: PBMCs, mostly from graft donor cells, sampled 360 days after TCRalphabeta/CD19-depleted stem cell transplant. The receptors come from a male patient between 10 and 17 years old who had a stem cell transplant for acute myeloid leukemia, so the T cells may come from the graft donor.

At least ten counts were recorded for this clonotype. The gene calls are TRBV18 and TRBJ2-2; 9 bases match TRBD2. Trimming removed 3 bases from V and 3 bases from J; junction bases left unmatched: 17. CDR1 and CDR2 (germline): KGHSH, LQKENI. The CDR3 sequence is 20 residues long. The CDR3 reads CASSPLGTAGTSFDTGELFF. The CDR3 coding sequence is TGTGCCAGCTCACCTTTAGGGACAGCCGGGACTAGCTTCGACACCGGGGAGCTGTTTTTT.

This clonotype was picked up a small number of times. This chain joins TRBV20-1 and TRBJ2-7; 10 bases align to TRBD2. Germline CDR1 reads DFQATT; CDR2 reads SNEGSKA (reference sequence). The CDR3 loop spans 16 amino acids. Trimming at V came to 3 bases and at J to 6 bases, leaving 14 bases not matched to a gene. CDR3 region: CSASRGSWTSGFEQYF. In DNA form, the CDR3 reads TGCAGTGCTAGTAGAGGGTCCTGGACTAGCGGCTTCGAGCAGTACTTC.

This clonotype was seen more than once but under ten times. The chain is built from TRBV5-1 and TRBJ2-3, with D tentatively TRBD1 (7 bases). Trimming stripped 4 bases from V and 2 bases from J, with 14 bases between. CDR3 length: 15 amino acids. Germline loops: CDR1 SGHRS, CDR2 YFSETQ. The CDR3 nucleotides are TGCGCCAGCAGCCGACTAGACAGGGACACAGATACGCAGTATTTT. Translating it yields CASSRLDRDTDTQYF. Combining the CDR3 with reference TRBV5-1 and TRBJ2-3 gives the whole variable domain KAGVTQTPRYLIKTRGQQVTLSCSPISGHRSVSWYQQTPGQGLQFLFEYFSETQRNKGNFPGRFSGRQFSNSRSEMNVSTLELGDSALYLCASSRLDRDTDTQYFGPGTRLTVL.

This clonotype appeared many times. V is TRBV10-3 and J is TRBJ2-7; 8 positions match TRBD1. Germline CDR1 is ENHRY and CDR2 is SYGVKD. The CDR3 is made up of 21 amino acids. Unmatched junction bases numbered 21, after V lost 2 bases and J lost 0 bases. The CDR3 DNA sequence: TGTGCCATCAGTGAGCCGAACCGGGGACAGGCCTCGTCGGAAAGCTCCTACGAGCAGTACTTC. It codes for CAISEPNRGQASSESSYEQYF.

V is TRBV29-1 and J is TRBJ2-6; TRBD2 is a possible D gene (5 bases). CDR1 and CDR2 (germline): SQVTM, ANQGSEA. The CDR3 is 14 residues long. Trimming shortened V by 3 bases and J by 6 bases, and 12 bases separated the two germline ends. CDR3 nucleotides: TGCAGCGTTGAGGGAGAGGGCATGGCCAACGTCCTGACTTTC. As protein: CSVEGEGMANVLTF.

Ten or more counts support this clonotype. This CDR3 is CASSQEKGAPHEQYF. CDR3 DNA: TGCGCCAGCAGCCAAGAAAAGGGGGCGCCCCACGAGCAGTACTTC. The chain links TRBV4-3 to TRBJ2-7; 7 bases match TRBD1. Germline CDR1 LGHNA, CDR2 YSLEER. Trimming took 0 bases from V and 5 from J; bases not matched to a gene: 7. This CDR3 has 15 amino acids.

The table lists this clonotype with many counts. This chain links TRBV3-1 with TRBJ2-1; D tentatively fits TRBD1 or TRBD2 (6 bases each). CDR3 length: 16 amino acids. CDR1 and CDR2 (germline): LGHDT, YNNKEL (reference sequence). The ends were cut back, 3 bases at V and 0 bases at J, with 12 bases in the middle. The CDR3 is CASSQLGGGSYNEQFF. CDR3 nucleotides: TGTGCCAGCAGCCAGCTAGGAGGGGGCTCCTACAATGAGCAGTTCTTC.

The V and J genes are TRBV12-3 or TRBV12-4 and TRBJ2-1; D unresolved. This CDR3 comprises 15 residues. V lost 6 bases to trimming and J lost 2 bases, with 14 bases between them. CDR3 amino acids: CASRQVAGAYNEQFF. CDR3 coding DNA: TGTGCCAGCAGGCAGGTTGCAGGCGCCTACAATGAGCAGTTCTTC.

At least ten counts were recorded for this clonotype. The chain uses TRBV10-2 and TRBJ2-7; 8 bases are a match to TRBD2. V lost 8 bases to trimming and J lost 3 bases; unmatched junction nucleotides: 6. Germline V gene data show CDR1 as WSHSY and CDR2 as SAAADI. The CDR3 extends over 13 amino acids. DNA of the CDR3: TGCGCCAGCTCCGGACTAGCTGGCTACGAGCAGTACTTC. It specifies CASSGLAGYEQYF.

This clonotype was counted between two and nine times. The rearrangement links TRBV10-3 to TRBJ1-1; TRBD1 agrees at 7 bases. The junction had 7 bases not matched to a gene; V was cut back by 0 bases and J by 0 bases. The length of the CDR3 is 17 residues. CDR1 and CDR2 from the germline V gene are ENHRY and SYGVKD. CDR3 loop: CAISESWQGVMNTEAFF. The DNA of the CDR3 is TGTGCCATCAGTGAGTCTTGGCAGGGGGTTATGAACACTGAAGCTTTCTTT.

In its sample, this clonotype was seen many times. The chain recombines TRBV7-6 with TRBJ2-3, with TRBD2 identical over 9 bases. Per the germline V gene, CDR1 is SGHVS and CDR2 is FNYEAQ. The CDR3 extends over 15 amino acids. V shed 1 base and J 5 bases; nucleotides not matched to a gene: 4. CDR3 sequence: CASSLVAGAGDTQYF. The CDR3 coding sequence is TGTGCCAGCAGCTTAGTAGCGGGAGCAGGAGATACGCAGTATTTT.

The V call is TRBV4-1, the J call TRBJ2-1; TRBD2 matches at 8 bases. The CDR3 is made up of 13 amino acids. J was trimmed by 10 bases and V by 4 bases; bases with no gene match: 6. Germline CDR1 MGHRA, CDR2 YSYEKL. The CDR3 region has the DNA TGCGCCAGCAGCCCTGCGGGAGGAGGCGAGCAGTTCTTC. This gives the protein CASSPAGGGEQFF.

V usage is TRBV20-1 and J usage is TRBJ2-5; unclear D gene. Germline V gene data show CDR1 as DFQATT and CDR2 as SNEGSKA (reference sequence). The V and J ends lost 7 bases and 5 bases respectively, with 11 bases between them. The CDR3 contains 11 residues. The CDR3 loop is CSVPLLETQYF. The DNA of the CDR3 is TGCAGTGTCCCGCTGTTGGAGACCCAGTACTTC.